These 30 T cell receptor beta chains originate from one sample sequenced in a study of CD8 T cells in ankylosing spondylitis. Study-wide results and caveats: What appeared characteristic of ankylosing spondylitis blood was a TCR beta motif of fewer than ten highly homologous variants.

TCRdb re-analysed the 5' RACE reads in MiXCR, keeping a single row per CDR3 protein. Of under 950,000 distinct CDR3 sequences in the sample, around 20% were seen once. No cognate antigen is known for these TCRs. The sample consisted of blood, either unsorted or a sorted T cell fraction (not recorded which). All receptors come from a male donor with ankylosing spondylitis.

This sequence joins TRBV6-1 and TRBJ2-1; TRBD2 matches at 7 bases. Trimming removed 6 bases from V and 5 bases from J; junction bases left unmatched: 10. CDR1 and CDR2 (germline): MNHNS, SASEGT. CDR3 length equals 15 residues. The CDR3 DNA reads as TGTGCCAGCAGCCTGGGAGGGGCGGTTAACAATGAGCAGTTCTTC. It encodes CASSLGGAVNNEQFF.

The chain has TRBV4-2 and TRBJ2-3; TRBD2 agrees at 7 bases. Germline V gene sequence: CDR1 LGHNA, CDR2 YNFKEQ. V shed 2 bases, J shed 1 base, and the junction held 3 bases outside the gene matches. This CDR3 has 15 residues. The CDR3 loop reads CASSQSAGGTDTQYF. CDR3 bases: TGTGCCAGCAGCCAATCGGCGGGGGGCACAGATACGCAGTATTTT.

Only a few counts were recorded for this clonotype. The V call is TRBV7-2, the J call TRBJ1-5; D may be TRBD1 (5 bases). The CDR3 totals 16 residues. CDR1 SGHTA and CDR2 FQGNSA come from the germline V gene. V was trimmed by 6 bases and J by 4 bases, leaving 19 bases between them. In DNA, the CDR3 is TGTGCCAGCAGTGGCTCCGGGACCCTCCCGAATCAGCCCCAGCATTTT. Translation: CASSGSGTLPNQPQHF.

This clonotype showed up just a few times. The chain has TRBV29-1 and TRBJ2-3; 9 bases line up with TRBD1. Germline values: CDR1 SQVTM, CDR2 ANQGSEA. This CDR3 spans 14 amino acids. Germline trimming cut 5 bases from V and 4 bases from J; bases unmatched to any gene: 7. The CDR3 DNA is TGCAGCGTTTTAGGACAGGGGTTTGCAGATACGCAGTATTTT. It yields the protein CSVLGQGFADTQYF.

This clonotype was detected ten times or more. The gene calls are TRBV10-3 and TRBJ2-1, with 9 positions matching TRBD1. With V trimmed by 3 bases and J by 3 bases, 6 bases remained unmatched. Germline V gene sequence: CDR1 ENHRY, CDR2 SYGVKD. This CDR3 is built from 16 residues. CDR3 bases: TGTGCCATCAGTGAACCAGACAGGGGGGTCTACAATGAGCAGTTCTTC. Its protein is CAISEPDRGVYNEQFF.

The V gene is TRBV7-2, the J gene TRBJ2-1; TRBD1 matches 9 bases. The CDR3 contains 16 residues. The germline V gene encodes CDR1 SGHTA and CDR2 FQGNSA. V gave up 4 bases and J gave up 3 bases; unmatched junction bases: 7. CDR3 DNA: TGTGCCAGCAGCTCCCGGGACAGGGCGAACTACAATGAGCAGTTCTTC. Its translation is CASSSRDRANYNEQFF.

The V call is TRBV5-1, the J call TRBJ2-2; 12 positions match TRBD2. The CDR3 is 16 amino acids. The V segment lost 7 bases and the J segment 4 bases; nucleotides outside the gene matches: 8. Germline CDR1 SGHRS, CDR2 YFSETQ. This CDR3 reads CASSPWTSGTTGELFF. CDR3 coding DNA: TGCGCCAGCTCCCCGTGGACTAGCGGGACCACCGGGGAGCTGTTTTTT.

The chain combines TRBV5-1 with TRBJ2-7; 14 bases are shared with TRBD2. This CDR3 spans 15 amino acids. The V gene's germline CDR1 is SGHRS and CDR2 YFSETQ. J was trimmed by 7 bases and V by 4 bases; bases with no gene match: 7. The CDR3 spells CASSLGLAGVREQYF. In nucleotides, the CDR3 is TGCGCCAGCAGCCTGGGACTAGCGGGGGTAAGGGAGCAGTACTTC.

The rearrangement uses TRBV6-4 and TRBJ1-6; maybe TRBD1 (5 bases). Germline V CDR1 and CDR2: MRHNA, SNTAGT. The CDR3 contains 13 residues. V was pared by 6 bases and J by 10 bases, with 13 bases between. The chain's CDR3 is CASSPDSLSPLHF. In DNA, the CDR3 is TGTGCCAGCAGCCCCGACAGTTTATCACCCCTCCACTTT.

This clonotype was detected a few times. DNA of the CDR3: TGCAGTGCTAGACAGGGGAATAGCAATCAGCCCCAGCATTTT. This gives the protein CSARQGNSNQPQHF. This sequence joins TRBV20-1 and TRBJ1-5; D is possibly TRBD1 (6 bases). The CDR3 covers 14 residues. Trimming pared 2 bases from V and 0 bases from J, leaving 8 bases between. The germline V gene has CDR1 DFQATT and CDR2 SNEGSKA (reference sequence).

This clonotype was recorded a few times. This chain joins TRBV15 and TRBJ1-5; D unresolved. Germline values: CDR1 LNHNV, CDR2 YYDKDF (reference sequence). The CDR3 has 12 amino acids. Trimming left V 3 bases short and J 3 bases short, with 3 bases between. CDR3: CATSSPNQPQHF. DNA for the CDR3: TGTGCCACCAGCAGCCCCAATCAGCCCCAGCATTTT.

There are a few counts of this clonotype. The chain recombines TRBV11-2 with TRBJ2-5; 9 positions match TRBD2. Germline CDR1 reads SGHAT; CDR2 reads FQNNGV. The CDR3 is made up of 15 amino acids. V gave up 1 base and J gave up 7 bases; unmatched junction bases: 7. The CDR3 loop reads CASSLASSGTGTQYF. The CDR3 bases are TGTGCCAGCAGCTTAGCGTCTAGCGGGACGGGGACCCAGTACTTC. Using reference TRBV11-2 and TRBJ2-5 for the parts outside the CDR3, the full variable domain is EAGVAQSPRYKIIEKRQSVAFWCNPISGHATLYWYQQILGQGPKLLIQFQNNGVVDDSQLPKDRFSAERLKGVDSTLKIQPAKLEDSAVYLCASSLASSGTGTQYFGPGTRLLVL.

Only a few counts were recorded for this clonotype. The junction shows a germline mismatch at one end, possibly a read error. The V call is TRBV5-1, the J call TRBJ2-3, with D possibly TRBD2 on 5 matching bases. The germline CDR1 and CDR2 sequences are SGHRS and YFSETQ. This CDR3 has 14 residues. CDR3 loop: CASRLGGETDTQYF. CDR3 DNA: TGCGCCAGCAGGTTGGGTGGGGAGACAGATACGCAGTATTTT.

For this clonotype: An end of the junction differs from the germline gene, which may be a read error. The CDR3 spells CASRQDKGQTYEQYF. CDR3 in DNA: TGTGCCAGCAGGCAAGATAAGGGACAGACGTACGAGCAGTACTTC. The chain employs TRBV3-1 and TRBJ2-7; TRBD1 matches at 7 bases. The CDR3 has 15 amino acids. Germline V gene sequence: CDR1 LGHDT, CDR2 YNNKEL (reference sequence).

The sample holds a few counts of this clonotype. In DNA form, the CDR3 reads TGTGCCAGCAGCGACCCGGGACTAGCGCCTACAAGCTCCTACGAGCAGTACTTC. Protein sequence: CASSDPGLAPTSSYEQYF. This chain connects TRBV4-2 to TRBJ2-7, with 10 bases fitting TRBD2. Germline CDR1 is LGHNA and CDR2 is YNFKEQ. The junction had 13 bases not matched to a gene; V was cut back by 5 bases and J by 0 bases. The CDR3 runs 18 residues.

The chain joins TRBV29-1 to TRBJ2-1, with 11 bases identical to TRBD2. Germline lookup yields CDR1 SQVTM and CDR2 ANQGSEA. V was clipped by 5 bases and J by 6 bases; unmatched bases: 3. The CDR3 extends over 13 amino acids. The CDR3 loop is CSVPSGRSNEQFF. DNA of the CDR3: TGCAGCGTTCCTAGCGGGAGGTCCAATGAGCAGTTCTTC.

This clonotype occurred a few times. The rearrangement joins TRBV5-1 to TRBJ2-7, with TRBD1 matching 7 bases. The CDR3 runs to 14 residues. Germline V gene data show CDR1 as SGHRS and CDR2 as YFSETQ. J lost 4 bases, V lost 0 bases, and 4 bases had no gene match. CDR3 DNA sequence: TGCGCCAGCAGCTTGGCGGGACAGCGATACGAGCAGTACTTC. Translating it yields CASSLAGQRYEQYF.

In the case of this clonotype: Relative to the germline gene, one junction end is altered; a read error may explain this. J is TRBJ2-5 and V is TRBV7-7; D possibly corresponds to TRBD2 (7 bases). Germline assignment: CDR1 SSHAT and CDR2 FNYEAQ (reference sequence). This CDR3 region has 15 residues. The CDR3 is CASSPTQQGGGTQYF. CDR3 sequence (DNA): TGTGCTAGCAGCCCTACCCAGCAGGGAGGGGGGACCCAGTACTTC.

This clonotype was counted between two and nine times. The chain carries TRBV15 and TRBJ2-7; a possible D gene is TRBD2 (5 bases). This CDR3 contains 14 residues. Germline CDR1 LNHNV, CDR2 YYDKDF (reference sequence). The V end was cut by 0 bases, the J end by 1 base, with 7 bases between. Here the CDR3 DNA reads TGTGCCACCAGCAGAGAAAGGGAGTCCTACGAGCAGTACTTC. It specifies CATSRERESYEQYF.

The J gene is TRBJ2-1, the V gene TRBV14, with D possibly being TRBD1 (6 bases). CDR3 length equals 13 residues. Trimming pared 4 bases from V and 7 bases from J, leaving 11 bases between. In germline, CDR1 is SGHDN, CDR2 FVKESK. The CDR3: CASSPAGVNEQFF. The CDR3 coding sequence is TGTGCCAGCAGCCCAGCAGGGGTAAATGAGCAGTTCTTC.

This clonotype appeared a few times. V usage is TRBV29-1 and J usage is TRBJ1-1; TRBD1 matches at 7 bases. The CDR3 loop spans 15 amino acids. Germline V gives CDR1 SQVTM, CDR2 ANQGSEA. After removal of 7 bases from V and 0 bases from J, the junction contained 11 bases not matched to a gene. The DNA of the CDR3 is TGCAGCGCCGCGCGGGACAGTATTTTGAACACTGAAGCTTTCTTT. Translated: CSAARDSILNTEAFF.

The chain uses TRBV5-1 and TRBJ2-3; 15 bases align to TRBD2. V was clipped by 4 bases and J by 8 bases; unmatched bases: 8. CDR3 length: 16 residues. Germline loops: CDR1 SGHRS, CDR2 YFSETQ. CDR3 in amino acids: CASSSGLAGGRVTQYF. In DNA, the CDR3 is TGCGCCAGCAGCAGCGGACTAGCGGGGGGGCGGGTTACGCAGTATTTT.

The chain is built from TRBV29-1 and TRBJ2-3; TRBD1 agrees at 7 bases. V trimming: 6 bases; J trimming: 2 bases; junction bases outside the gene matches: 8. This CDR3 region has 14 residues. Germline V gene lookup returns CDR1 SQVTM and CDR2 ANQGSEA. CDR3 nucleotide sequence: TGCAGCGTAGAGGGGGCGCCGAACACAGATACGCAGTATTTT. Residues: CSVEGAPNTDTQYF.

The chain recombines TRBV7-9 with TRBJ1-2; tentative D call: TRBD1 (6 bases). CDR3 length: 15 amino acids. Germline V CDR1 and CDR2: SEHNR, FQNEAQ (reference sequence). The V end was cut by 5 bases, the J end by 3 bases, with 16 bases between. CDR3 region: CASSPGTSNYYGYTF. In nucleotides, the CDR3 is TGTGCCAGCAGCCCCGGGACATCGAATTACTATGGCTACACCTTC.

J is TRBJ1-2 and V is TRBV5-5; TRBD1 might be the D (5 bases). Trimming shortened V by 4 bases and J by 4 bases, and 11 bases separated the two germline ends. Germline V gives CDR1 SGHKS, CDR2 YYEKEE (reference sequence). This CDR3 is 13 amino acids long. The CDR3 loop reads CASSPDTSYGYTF. In DNA, the CDR3 is TGTGCCAGCAGCCCGGACACCTCCTATGGCTACACCTTC.

This clonotype was picked up a small number of times. This chain links TRBV27 with TRBJ1-1; D possibly corresponds to TRBD1 (5 bases). This CDR3 comprises 12 residues. Trimming left V 6 bases short and J 10 bases short, with 15 bases between. CDR1 and CDR2 (germline): MNHEY, SMNVEV (reference sequence). The CDR3 coding sequence is TGTGCCAGCAGCCAACTAAGGGGTGTAGCTTTCTTT. Amino acids: CASSQLRGVAFF.

The V gene is TRBV9, the J gene TRBJ2-5, with 12 bases that match TRBD1. The germline V gene encodes CDR1 SGDLS and CDR2 YYNGEE. The CDR3 totals 18 residues. J lost 2 bases, V lost 3 bases, and 11 bases had no gene match. The chain's CDR3 is CASSEGQGATWGQETQYF. The CDR3 bases are TGTGCCAGCAGCGAGGGACAGGGGGCCACATGGGGGCAAGAGACCCAGTACTTC.

The V gene is TRBV11-1, the J gene TRBJ2-1, with D maybe TRBD2 (6 bases). This CDR3 has 15 residues. CDR1 and CDR2 from the germline V gene are SGHAT and FQDESV (reference sequence). The V end was cut by 5 bases, the J end by 3 bases, with 14 bases between. CDR3 nucleotide sequence: TGTGCCAGCAGCCGGGCGGAGGGGATCTACAATGAGCAGTTCTTC. Translation: CASSRAEGIYNEQFF.

The chain couples TRBV7-3 to TRBJ2-1; 11 bases are shared with TRBD2. The junction had 18 bases not matched to a gene; V was cut back by 11 bases and J by 6 bases. Germline V lookup: CDR1 SGHTA, CDR2 FQGTGA. The CDR3 runs to 17 residues. In DNA form, the CDR3 reads TGTGCCTCCGGGCTAGCGGGGGGTATCGCGGGGGTCAATGAGCAGTTCTTC. This gives the protein CASGLAGGIAGVNEQFF.

This clonotype came up a few times. The CDR3 protein is CASSLDRGGFYEQYF. The CDR3 bases are TGTGCCAGCAGCTTGGATCGGGGGGGCTTCTACGAGCAGTACTTC. This sequence joins TRBV5-4 and TRBJ2-7, with 8 bases aligning to TRBD2. V lost 0 bases and J lost 3; bases outside the gene matches: 5. Per germline, CDR1 SGHNT and CDR2 YYREEE (reference sequence). There are 15 residues in the CDR3.